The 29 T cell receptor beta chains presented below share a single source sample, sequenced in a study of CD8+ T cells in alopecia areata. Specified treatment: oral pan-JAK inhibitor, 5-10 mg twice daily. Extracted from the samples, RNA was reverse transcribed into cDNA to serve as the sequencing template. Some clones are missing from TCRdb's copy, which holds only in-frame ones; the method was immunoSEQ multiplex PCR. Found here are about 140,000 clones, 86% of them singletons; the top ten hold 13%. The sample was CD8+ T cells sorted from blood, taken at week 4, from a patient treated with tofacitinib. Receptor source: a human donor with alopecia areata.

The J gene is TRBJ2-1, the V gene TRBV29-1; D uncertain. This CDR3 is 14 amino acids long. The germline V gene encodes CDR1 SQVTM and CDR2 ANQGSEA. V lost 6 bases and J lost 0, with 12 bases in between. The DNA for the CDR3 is TGCAGCGTCGGGTCTTTCAGCTCCTACAATGAGCAGTTCTTC. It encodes CSVGSFSSYNEQFF.

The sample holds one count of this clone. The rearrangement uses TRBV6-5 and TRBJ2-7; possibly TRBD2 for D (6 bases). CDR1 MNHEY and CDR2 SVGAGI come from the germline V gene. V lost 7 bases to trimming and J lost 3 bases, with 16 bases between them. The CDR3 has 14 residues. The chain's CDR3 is CASTPAISGYEQYF. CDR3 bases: TGTGCCAGCACCCCCGCGATTAGCGGCTACGAGCAGTACTTC.

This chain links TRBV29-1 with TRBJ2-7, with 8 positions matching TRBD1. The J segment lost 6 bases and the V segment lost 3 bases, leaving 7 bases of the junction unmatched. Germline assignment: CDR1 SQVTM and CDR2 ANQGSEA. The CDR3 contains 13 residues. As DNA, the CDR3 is TGCAGCGTTGAGGCCCAGGGGGCCATCGAGCAGTACTTC. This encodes CSVEAQGAIEQYF.

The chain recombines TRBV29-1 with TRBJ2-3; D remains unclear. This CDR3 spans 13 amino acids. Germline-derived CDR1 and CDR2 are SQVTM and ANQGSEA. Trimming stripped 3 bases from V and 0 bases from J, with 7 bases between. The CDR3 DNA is TGCAGCGTTGAGATAGGGAGCACAGATACGCAGTATTTT. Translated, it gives CSVEIGSTDTQYF.

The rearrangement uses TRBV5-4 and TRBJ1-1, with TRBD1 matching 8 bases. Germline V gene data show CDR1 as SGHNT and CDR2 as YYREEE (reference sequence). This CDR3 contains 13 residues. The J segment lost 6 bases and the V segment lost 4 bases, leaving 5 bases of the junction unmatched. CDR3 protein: CASSLDRDPEAFF. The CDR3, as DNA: TGTGCCAGCAGCCTGGACAGGGATCCTGAAGCTTTCTTT.

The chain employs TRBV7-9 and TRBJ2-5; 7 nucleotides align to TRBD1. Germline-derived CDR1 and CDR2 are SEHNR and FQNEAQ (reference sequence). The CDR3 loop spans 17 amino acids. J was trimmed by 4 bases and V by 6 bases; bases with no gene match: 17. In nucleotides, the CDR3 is TGTGCCAGCAGACAAAATCTCCCGGGACAGTGGGGAGAGACCCAGTACTTC. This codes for CASRQNLPGQWGETQYF.

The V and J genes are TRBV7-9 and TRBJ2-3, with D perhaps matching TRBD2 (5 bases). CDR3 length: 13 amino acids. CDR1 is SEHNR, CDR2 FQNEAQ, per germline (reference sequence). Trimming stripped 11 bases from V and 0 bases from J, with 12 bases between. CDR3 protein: CAPQPGSTDTQYF. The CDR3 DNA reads TGTGCCCCCCAGCCGGGAAGCACAGATACGCAGTATTTT.

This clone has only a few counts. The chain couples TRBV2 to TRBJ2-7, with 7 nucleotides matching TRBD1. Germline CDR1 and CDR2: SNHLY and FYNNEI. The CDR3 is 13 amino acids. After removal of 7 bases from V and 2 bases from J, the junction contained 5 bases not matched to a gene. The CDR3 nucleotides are TGTGCCAGCACAGGGGGTGACACCTACGAGCAGTACTTC. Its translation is CASTGGDTYEQYF.

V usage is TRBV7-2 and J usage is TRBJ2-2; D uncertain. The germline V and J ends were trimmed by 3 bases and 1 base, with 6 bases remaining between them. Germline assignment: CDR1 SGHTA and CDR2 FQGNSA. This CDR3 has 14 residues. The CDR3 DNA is TGTGCCAGCAGCTTCCTTAGGAACACCGGGGAGCTGTTTTTT. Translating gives CASSFLRNTGELFF.

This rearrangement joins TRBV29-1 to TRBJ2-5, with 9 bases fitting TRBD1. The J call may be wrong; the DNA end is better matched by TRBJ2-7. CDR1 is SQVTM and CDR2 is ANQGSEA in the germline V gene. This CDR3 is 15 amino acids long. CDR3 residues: CSVEDPGTGSYEQYF. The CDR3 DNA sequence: TGCAGCGTTGAAGACCCCGGGACAGGGTCCTACGAGCAGTACTTC.

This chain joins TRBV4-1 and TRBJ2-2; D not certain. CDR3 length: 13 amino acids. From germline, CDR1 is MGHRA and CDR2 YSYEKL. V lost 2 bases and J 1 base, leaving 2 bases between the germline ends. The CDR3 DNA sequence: TGCGCCAGCAGCCAACTGAACACCGGGGAGCTGTTTTTT. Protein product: CASSQLNTGELFF.

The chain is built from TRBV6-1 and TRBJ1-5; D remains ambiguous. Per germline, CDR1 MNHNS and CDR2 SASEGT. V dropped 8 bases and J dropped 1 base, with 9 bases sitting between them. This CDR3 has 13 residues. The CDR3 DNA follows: TGTGCCAGCGGGGTTTCGAGCAATCAGCCCCAGCATTTT. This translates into CASGVSSNQPQHF.

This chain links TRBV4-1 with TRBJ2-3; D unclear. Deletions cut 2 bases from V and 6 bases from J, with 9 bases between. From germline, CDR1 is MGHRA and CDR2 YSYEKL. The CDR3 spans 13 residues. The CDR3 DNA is TGCGCCAGCAGCCAACATACGGACGATACGCAGTATTTT. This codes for CASSQHTDDTQYF.

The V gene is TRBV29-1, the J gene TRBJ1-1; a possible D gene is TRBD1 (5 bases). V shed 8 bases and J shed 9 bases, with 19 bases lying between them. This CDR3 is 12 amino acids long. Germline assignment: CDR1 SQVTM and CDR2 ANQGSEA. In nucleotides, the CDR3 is TGCAGCTTCCGAGGGGACGACAGCCAAGCTTTCTTT. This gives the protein CSFRGDDSQAFF.

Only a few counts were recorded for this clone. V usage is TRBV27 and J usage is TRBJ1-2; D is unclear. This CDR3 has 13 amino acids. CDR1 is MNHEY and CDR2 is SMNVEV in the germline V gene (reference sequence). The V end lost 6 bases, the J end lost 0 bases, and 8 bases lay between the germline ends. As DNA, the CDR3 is TGTGCCAGCAGCCCCGGGGCTAACTATGGCTACACCTTC. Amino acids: CASSPGANYGYTF.

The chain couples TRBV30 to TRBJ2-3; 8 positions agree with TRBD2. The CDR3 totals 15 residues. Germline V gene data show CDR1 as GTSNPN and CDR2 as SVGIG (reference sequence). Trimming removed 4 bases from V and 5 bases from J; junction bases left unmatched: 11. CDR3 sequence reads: CAWIEVGGAGDTQYF. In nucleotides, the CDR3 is TGTGCCTGGATCGAGGTCGGGGGGGCAGGAGATACGCAGTATTTT.

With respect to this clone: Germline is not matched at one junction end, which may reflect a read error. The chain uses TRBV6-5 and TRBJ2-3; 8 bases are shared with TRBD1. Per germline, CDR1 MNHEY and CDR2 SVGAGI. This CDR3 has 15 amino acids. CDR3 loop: CASSDSGQGTDTQYF. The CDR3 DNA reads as TGTGCCAGCAGTGACTCGGGACAGGGCACAGATACGCAGTATTTT.

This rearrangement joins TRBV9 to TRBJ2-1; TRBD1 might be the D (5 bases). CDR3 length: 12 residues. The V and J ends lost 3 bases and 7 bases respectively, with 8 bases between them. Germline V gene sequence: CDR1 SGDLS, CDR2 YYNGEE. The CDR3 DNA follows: TGTGCCAGCAGCGGGACACTGAATGAGCAGTTCTTC. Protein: CASSGTLNEQFF.

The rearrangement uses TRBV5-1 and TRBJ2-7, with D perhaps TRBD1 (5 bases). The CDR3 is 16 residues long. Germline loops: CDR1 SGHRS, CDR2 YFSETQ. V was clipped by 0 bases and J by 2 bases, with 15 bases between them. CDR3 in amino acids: CASSLVGRVATYEQYF. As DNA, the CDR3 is TGCGCCAGCAGCTTGGTTGGCAGGGTGGCAACCTACGAGCAGTACTTC.

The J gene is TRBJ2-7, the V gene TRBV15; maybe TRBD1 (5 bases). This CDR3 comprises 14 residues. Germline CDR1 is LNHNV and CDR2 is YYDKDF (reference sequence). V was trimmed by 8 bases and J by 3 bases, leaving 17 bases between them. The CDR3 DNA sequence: TGTGCCACCGGAAAGGGGATTGGTTTCTACGAGCAGTACTTC. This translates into CATGKGIGFYEQYF.

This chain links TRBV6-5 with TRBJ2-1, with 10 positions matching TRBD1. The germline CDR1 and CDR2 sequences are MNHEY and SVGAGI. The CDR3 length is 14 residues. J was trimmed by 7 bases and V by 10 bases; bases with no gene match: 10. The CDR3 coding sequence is TGTGCCATTGCTCCGGGACAGGGGTTGAATGAGCAGTTCTTC. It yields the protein CAIAPGQGLNEQFF.

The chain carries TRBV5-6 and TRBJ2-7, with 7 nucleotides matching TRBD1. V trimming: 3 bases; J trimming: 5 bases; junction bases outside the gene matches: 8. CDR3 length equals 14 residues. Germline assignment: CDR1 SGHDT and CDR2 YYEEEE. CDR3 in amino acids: CASSYTTGIHEQYF. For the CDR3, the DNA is TGTGCCAGCAGCTATACGACAGGGATCCACGAGCAGTACTTC.

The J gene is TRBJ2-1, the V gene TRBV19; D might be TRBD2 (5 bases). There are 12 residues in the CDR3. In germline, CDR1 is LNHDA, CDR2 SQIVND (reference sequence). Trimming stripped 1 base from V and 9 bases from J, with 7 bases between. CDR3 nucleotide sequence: TGTGCCAGTAGTATAGGAGGGAGTGAGCAGTTCTTC. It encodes CASSIGGSEQFF.

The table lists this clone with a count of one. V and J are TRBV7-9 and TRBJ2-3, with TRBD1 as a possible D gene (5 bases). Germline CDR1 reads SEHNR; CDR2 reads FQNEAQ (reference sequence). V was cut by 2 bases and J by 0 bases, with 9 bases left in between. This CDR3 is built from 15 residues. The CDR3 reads CASSLTGGSTDTQYF. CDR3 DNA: TGTGCCAGCAGCTTAACAGGCGGTAGCACAGATACGCAGTATTTT.

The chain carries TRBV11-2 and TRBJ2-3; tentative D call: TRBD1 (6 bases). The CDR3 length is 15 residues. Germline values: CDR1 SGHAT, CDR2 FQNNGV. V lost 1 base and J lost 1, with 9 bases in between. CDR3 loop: CASSLGDTRTDTQYF. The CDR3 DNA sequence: TGTGCCAGCAGCTTAGGGGACACCCGCACAGATACGCAGTATTTT.

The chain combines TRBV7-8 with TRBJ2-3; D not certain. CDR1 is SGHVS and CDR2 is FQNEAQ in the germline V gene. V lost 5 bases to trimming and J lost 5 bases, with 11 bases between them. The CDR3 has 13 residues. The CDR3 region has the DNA TGTGCCAGCAGCCCGCCGGGTGGAGATACGCAGTATTTT. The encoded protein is CASSPPGGDTQYF.

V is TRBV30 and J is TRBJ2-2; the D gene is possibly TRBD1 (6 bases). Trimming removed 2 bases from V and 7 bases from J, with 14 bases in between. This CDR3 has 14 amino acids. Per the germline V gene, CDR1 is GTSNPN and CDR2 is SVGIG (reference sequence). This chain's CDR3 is CAWSFRGTNGELFF. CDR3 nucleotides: TGTGCCTGGAGTTTTAGGGGGACCAACGGGGAGCTGTTTTTT.

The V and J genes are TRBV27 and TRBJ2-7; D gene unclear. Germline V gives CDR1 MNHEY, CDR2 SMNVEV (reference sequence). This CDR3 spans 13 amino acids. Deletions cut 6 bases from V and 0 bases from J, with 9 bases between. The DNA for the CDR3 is TGTGCCAGCAGCCCGACGAGCTCCTACGAGCAGTACTTC. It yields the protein CASSPTSSYEQYF.

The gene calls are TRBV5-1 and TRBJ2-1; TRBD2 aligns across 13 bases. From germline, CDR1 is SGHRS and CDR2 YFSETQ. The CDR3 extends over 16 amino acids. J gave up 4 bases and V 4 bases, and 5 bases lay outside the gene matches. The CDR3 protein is CASSPPGLAGYNEQFF. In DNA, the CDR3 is TGCGCCAGCAGCCCCCCGGGACTAGCGGGGTACAATGAGCAGTTCTTC.